The T cell receptor beta chain under discussion was sequenced for a study of T cells in Graves' hyperthyroidism and ophthalmopathy. V lost 4 bases and J 3 bases, leaving 10 bases between the germline ends. The germline V gene has CDR1 MGHDK and CDR2 SYGVNS. The CDR3 is 15 residues long. A note on this clonotype: What it recognizes is unknown.

Amplification targeted TCR beta CDR3 regions from RNA transcripts. The primer set for the first-round RT-PCR of the TCR CDR3 was HTBI. TCRdb re-called the multiplex PCR reads with MiXCR, one entry per CDR3 protein. The sample holds a few hundred thousand distinct CDR3 sequences, around 17% seen once. Hyperthyroidism of Graves' type that showed no ophthalmopathy progression within 18 months was stable. Study-wide points: Ophthalmopathy and stable hyperthyroidism were separated by a 13 V-J model. Blood held most thyroid clonotypes expanded above 0.001 frequency.

The V and J genes are TRBV25-1 and TRBJ1-6; D is possibly TRBD1 (6 bases). The clonotype was recovered from a man aged 40-49 years with Graves' hyperthyroidism. Sequencing used blood. The CDR3 loop reads CASSVQGYYNSPLHF. CDR3 nucleotide sequence: TGTGCCAGCAGTGTACAGGGTTACTATAATTCACCCCTCCACTTT.